Listed below are T cell receptor beta chains from one sample, sequenced in a study of cytomegalovirus exposure and HLA in healthy donors. The method was immunoSEQ multiplex PCR; TCRdb's version includes in-frame clones alone and lacks a portion of them. This table holds under 95,000 clones, 70% to 80% found once. The sample consisted of PBMCs. These receptors were taken from a woman between 40 and 50 years old in good health and CMV-seropositive. The CDR3 runs from the conserved cysteine through the conserved F or W. The order of the fields is J gene, clone size, V gene, D gene, CDR3 protein, CDR3 DNA. The D gene is left open where the match is weak. Clone size, where shown, is once, few, many, or a class for clones that have expanded.

TRBJ2-7 | . | TRBV7-9 | TRBD1 | CASSSQGLSYEQYF | TGTGCCAGCAGCTCACAGGGGCTTTCCTACGAGCAGTACTTC
TRBJ1-5 | medium-sized | TRBV5-6 | . | CASSLWGAGGRPQHF | TGTGCCAGCAGCTTGTGGGGGGCGGGGGGTCGGCCCCAGCATTTT
TRBJ2-7 | . | TRBV27 | TRBD1 | CASSLGTGPYEQYF | TGTGCCAGCAGTTTAGGGACAGGTCCCTACGAGCAGTACTTC
TRBJ2-5 | . | TRBV6-1 | TRBD2 | CASSLGGVPQETQYF | TGTGCCAGCAGTTTGGGGGGGGTCCCCCAAGAGACCCAGTACTTC
TRBJ1-2 | . | TRBV7-2 | . | CASSFLAGANYGYTF | TGTGCCAGCAGCTTTCTCGCAGGGGCGAACTATGGCTACACCTTC
TRBJ2-5 | . | TRBV10-3 | . | CAIGPGAKLQETQYF | TGTGCCATCGGCCCAGGGGCGAAGCTCCAAGAGACCCAGTACTTC
TRBJ1-5 | . | TRBV2 | TRBD1 | CATNGGQSNQPQHF | TGTGCCACTAATGGGGGACAGAGCAATCAGCCCCAGCATTTT
TRBJ1-3 | . | TRBV4-3 | TRBD1 | CASSQDTAGGFGNTIYF | TGCGCCAGCAGCCAAGATACGGCAGGGGGTTTTGGAAACACCATATATTTT
TRBJ2-5 | . | TRBV2 | TRBD2 | CASRPSGGAQTQYF | TGTGCCAGCAGGCCCAGCGGGGGGGCTCAGACCCAGTACTTC
TRBJ1-1 | . | TRBV30 | TRBD1 | CAWGPGGNTEAFF | TGTGCCTGGGGCCCAGGGGGGAACACTGAAGCTTTCTTT
TRBJ1-2 | . | TRBV7-9 | TRBD1 | CASSLSLYYKDRENYGYTF | TGTGCCAGCAGCTTAAGCCTCTACTACAAGGACAGGGAAAACTATGGCTACACCTTC
TRBJ2-2 | . | TRBV2 | TRBD2 | CASKGLAGVGYTGELFF | TGTGCCAGCAAGGGACTAGCGGGAGTTGGTTACACCGGGGAGCTGTTTTTT